One sample yielded the 6 T cell receptor beta chains listed below, sequenced in a study of blood T cell repertoires in COVID-19. Only in-frame clones appear in the TCRdb table, and some are missing; sequencing was by immunoSEQ multiplex PCR. The table includes hundreds of thousands of clones, approximately 87% detected once. The sequenced sample was peripheral blood. All receptors derive from a woman aged 35 to 49 who had recovered from COVID-19.

This clone was detected only a few times. This chain uses TRBV5-1 with TRBJ1-1; TRBD1 might be the D (5 bases). This CDR3 contains 16 residues. V dropped 4 bases and J dropped 4 bases, with 20 bases sitting between them. Germline CDR1 and CDR2: SGHRS and YFSETQ. CDR3 residues: CASSRGSGKALTEAFF. The DNA of the CDR3 is TGCGCCAGCAGCCGGGGGTCAGGGAAGGCCCTCACTGAAGCTTTCTTT.

This clone was recorded once. The chain combines TRBV4-1 with TRBJ1-2; no definite D call. This CDR3 has 13 residues. The germline V gene has CDR1 MGHRA and CDR2 YSYEKL. Trimming stripped 4 bases from V and 8 bases from J, with 14 bases between. The CDR3 region has the DNA TGCGCCAGCAGCCGGTTAAACCCCCGGGGCTACACCTTC. This sequence encodes CASSRLNPRGYTF.

This chain connects TRBV7-9 to TRBJ1-1; D call uncertain. The CDR3 consists of 11 residues. V was trimmed by 11 bases and J by 0 bases, leaving 7 bases between them. The germline V gene encodes CDR1 SEHNR and CDR2 FQNEAQ (reference sequence). The CDR3 sequence: CAAAVNTEAFF. The CDR3 DNA follows: TGTGCCGCCGCGGTGAACACTGAAGCTTTCTTT.

The chain's CDR3 is CASSYSRGTPYEQYF. CDR3 DNA sequence: TGTGCCAGCAGTTACTCGAGGGGGACCCCCTACGAGCAGTACTTC. V is TRBV6-5 and J is TRBJ2-7; a weak D match, TRBD1 (6 bases). The CDR3 has 15 residues. V lost 0 bases and J lost 2, with 11 bases in between. Germline V gene data show CDR1 as MNHEY and CDR2 as SVGAGI.

J is TRBJ1-3 and V is TRBV19; D is unresolved. This CDR3 spans 15 amino acids. CDR1 is LNHDA, CDR2 SQIVND, per germline (reference sequence). With 0 bases removed from V and 2 bases from J, the gap between germline ends came to 8 bases. The CDR3 spells CASSIDLQAGNTIYF. CDR3 nucleotides: TGTGCCAGTAGTATAGATCTCCAGGCTGGAAACACCATATATTTT.

This clone was observed once. This rearrangement joins TRBV27 to TRBJ1-1; D gene ambiguous. V gave up 5 bases and J gave up 1 base, with 8 bases separating them. CDR1 is MNHEY and CDR2 is SMNVEV in the germline V gene (reference sequence). The CDR3 is made up of 13 amino acids. The CDR3 DNA follows: TGTGCCAGCAGTCCGAGAGGGAACACTGAAGCTTTCTTT. Translation gives CASSPRGNTEAFF.